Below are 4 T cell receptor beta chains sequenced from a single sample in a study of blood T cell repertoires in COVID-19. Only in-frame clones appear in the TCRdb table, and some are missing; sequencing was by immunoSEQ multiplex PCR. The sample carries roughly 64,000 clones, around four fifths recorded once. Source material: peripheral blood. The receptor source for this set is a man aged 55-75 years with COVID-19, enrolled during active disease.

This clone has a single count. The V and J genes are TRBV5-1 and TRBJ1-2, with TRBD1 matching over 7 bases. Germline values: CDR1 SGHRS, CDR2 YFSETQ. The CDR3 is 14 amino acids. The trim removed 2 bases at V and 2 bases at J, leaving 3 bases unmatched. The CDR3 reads CASSFLGGNYGYTF. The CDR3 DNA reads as TGCGCCAGCAGCTTCTTAGGGGGCAACTATGGCTACACCTTC.

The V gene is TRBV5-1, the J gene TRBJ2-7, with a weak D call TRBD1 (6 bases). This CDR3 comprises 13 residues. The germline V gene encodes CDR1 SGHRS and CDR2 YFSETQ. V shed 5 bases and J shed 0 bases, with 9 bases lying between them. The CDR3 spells CASRSDSSYEQYF. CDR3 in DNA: TGCGCCAGCAGGTCGGACAGCTCCTACGAGCAGTACTTC.

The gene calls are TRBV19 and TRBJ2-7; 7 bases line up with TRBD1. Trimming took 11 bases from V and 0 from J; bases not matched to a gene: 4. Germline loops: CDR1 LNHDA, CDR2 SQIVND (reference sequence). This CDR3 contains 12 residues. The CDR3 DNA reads TGTGCCCGACAGGGTAACTCCTACGAGCAGTACTTC. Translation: CARQGNSYEQYF.

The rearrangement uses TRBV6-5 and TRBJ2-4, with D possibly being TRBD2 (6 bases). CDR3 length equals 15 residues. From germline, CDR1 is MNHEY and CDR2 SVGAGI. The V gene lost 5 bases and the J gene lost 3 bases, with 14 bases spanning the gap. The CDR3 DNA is TGTGCCAGCAGTATGGGGGACGGGGGCAAAAACATTCAGTACTTC. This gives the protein CASSMGDGGKNIQYF.